The rows below give T cell receptor beta chains drawn from one sample of a study of radiotherapy plus CTLA-4 blockade in lung cancer. The data were produced by immunoSEQ multiplex PCR, yet TCRdb's version contains in-frame clones alone and is incomplete. This sample has approximately 77,000 clones, with about four fifths found just once. The sample in question was peripheral blood, obtained from a patient treated with radiotherapy plus ipilimumab. The receptor source for this set is a human donor with non-small cell lung cancer whose response to radiotherapy plus ipilimumab could not be evaluated. Some clones in this sample may be carry-over from other donors' samples. Both conserved end residues are part of each CDR3. D genes are given only for firm matches. Size is stated for part of the rows, as once, few or many counts, or as a class when the clone is expanded.

TRBV28	NA	TRBJ1-5	NA	TGTGCCAGCAGTTTATCGGGTCAGCCCCAGCATTTT	CASSLSGQPQHF
TRBV7-9	TRBD2	TRBJ2-3	NA	TGTGCCAGCAGCTTACAACTGGCGGGGGGCACAGATACGCAGTATTTT	CASSLQLAGGTDTQYF
TRBV4-3	NA	TRBJ2-7	NA	TGCGCCAGCAGCCAGGGAGGAGCGTATACCTACGAGCAGTACTTC	CASSQGGAYTYEQYF
TRBV28	NA	TRBJ1-1	NA	TGTGCCAGCTCCTACAGCCCAATGAACACTGAAGCTTTCTTT	CASSYSPMNTEAFF
TRBV30	NA	TRBJ1-5	few	TGTGCCTGGAGTCTTCAGGAATGGCAGCCCCAGCATTTT	CAWSLQEWQPQHF
TRBV9	TRBD1	TRBJ1-1	NA	TGTGCCAGCAGCACTGGGACAGGGGGCTTGTGGACTGAAGCTTTCTTT	CASSTGTGGLWTEAFF
TRBV19	TRBD1	TRBJ2-3	NA	TGTGCCAGTAGTAGACAAGACAGGGACCTCACAGATACGCAGTATTTT	CASSRQDRDLTDTQYF
TRBV18	TRBD2	TRBJ2-5	NA	TGTGCCAGCTCCCTGGGGGGGTACCAAGAGACCCAGTACTTC	CASSLGGYQETQYF
TRBV7-2	NA	TRBJ2-6	NA	TGTGCCAGCAGCTTAGTAGGGGCTGGGGCCAACGTCCTGACTTTC	CASSLVGAGANVLTF
TRBV4-2	TRBD2	TRBJ2-7	once	TGTGCCAGCAGCCAAGTTCTAACTAGCGGGGGGGCCGAGCAGTACTTC	CASSQVLTSGGAEQYF
TRBV28	TRBD1	TRBJ2-3	few	TGTGCCAGCAGCCCCGGGACAGGGGAAGTCACGCAGTATTTT	CASSPGTGEVTQYF
TRBV5-1	TRBD1	TRBJ1-1	NA	TGCGCCAGCAGCGGAACAGGGGGGTACACTGAAGCTTTCTTT	CASSGTGGYTEAFF
TRBV4-2	TRBD1	TRBJ2-2	few	TGTGCCAGCAGCCGACCGGGACAGGGGGGCGCCGGGGAGCTGTTTTTT	CASSRPGQGGAGELFF
TRBV6-5	TRBD1	TRBJ1-1	few	TGTGCCAGCAGTTATGGACAGGACGAAGCTTTCTTT	CASSYGQDEAFF
TRBV7-9	TRBD2	TRBJ2-5	NA	TGTGCCAGCAGCTTAACGACTAGCGGTGGGACCCAGTACTTC	CASSLTTSGGTQYF
TRBV7-8	TRBD2	TRBJ2-3	NA	TGTGCCAGCAGCCTACCGGGACTAGACACGCAGTATTTT	CASSLPGLDTQYF
TRBV27	TRBD2	TRBJ2-7	NA	TGTGCCAGCAGTCCAAGCGGGGCCACCTACGAGCAGTACTTC	CASSPSGATYEQYF
TRBV7-3	NA	TRBJ2-3	once	TGTGCCAGCAGCTTAATTGCAGCAGATACGCAGTATTTT	CASSLIAADTQYF
TRBV5-1	NA	TRBJ1-1	NA	TGCGCCAGCAGCTCACAGGGAAGCACTGAAGCTTTCTTT	CASSSQGSTEAFF
TRBV18	NA	TRBJ1-2	NA	TGTGCCAGCTCACCGCCCGACAGGAATCTAGGCTACACCTTC	CASSPPDRNLGYTF
TRBV30	NA	TRBJ1-3	NA	TGTGCCTGGAGTCCGATTCTATTGAACACCATATATTTT	CAWSPILLNTIYF
TRBV15	TRBD1	TRBJ1-1	NA	TGTGCCACCAGCACGGACAGGTTGAACACTGAAGCTTTCTTT	CATSTDRLNTEAFF
TRBV4-1	TRBD2	TRBJ2-1	NA	TGCGCCAGCAGCCAAGATTGGAGTAGCGGGGCCATCGATGAGCAGTTCTTC	CASSQDWSSGAIDEQFF
TRBV5-1	TRBD1	TRBJ1-1	NA	TGCGCCAGCAGCTCCGATACAGGGGGCACTGAAGCTTTCTTT	CASSSDTGGTEAFF
TRBV19	NA	TRBJ1-4	NA	TGTGCCAGTAGTATAGCGAGGAGAGATGCAACTAATGAAAAACTGTTTTTT	CASSIARRDATNEKLFF
TRBV19	NA	TRBJ1-2	NA	TGTGCCAGTAGTATTCAGGTTACGTATGGCTACACCTTC	CASSIQVTYGYTF
TRBV11-3	NA	TRBJ2-3	NA	TGTGCCAGCAGCTTGCGCCAGGAGGGGAGTACGCAGTATTTT	CASSLRQEGSTQYF
TRBV5-1	NA	TRBJ1-4	NA	TGCGCCAGCAGCTTACGGGGCAGCGGGTCTGAAAAACTGTTTTTT	CASSLRGSGSEKLFF
TRBV6-1	TRBD1	TRBJ1-2	NA	TGTGCCAGCAGTGTGTCTCAATGGGACAGGGGGTGGTGGTATTATGGCTACACCTTC	CASSVSQWDRGWWYYGYTF
TRBV7-9	NA	TRBJ2-7	few	TGTGCCAGCAGCGCCAGGATCAGCCGCGAGCAGTACTTC	CASSARISREQYF
TRBV4-3	NA	TRBJ1-6	NA	TGCGCCAGCAGCTTAGCTAGTACTGCTTATAATTCACCCCTCCACTTT	CASSLASTAYNSPLHF
TRBV7-2	NA	TRBJ1-4	few	TGTGCCAGCAGCTTAGTGCGGGGCCCTCTTAATGAAAAACTGTTTTTT	CASSLVRGPLNEKLFF
TRBV1	NA	TRBJ1-1	NA	TGCACCAGCAGCCAAGAGAAGGACAGCGAAGAGGCTTTCTTT	CTSSQEKDSEEAFF
TRBV5-1	NA	TRBJ1-1	NA	TGCGCCAGCAGCTTGGTCCCTGGCAACACTGAAGCTTTCTTT	CASSLVPGNTEAFF
TRBV6-5	NA	TRBJ2-2	NA	TGTGCCAGCAGTACCAGGGGGAACACCGGGGAGCTGTTTTTT	CASSTRGNTGELFF
TRBV5-1	TRBD1	TRBJ1-1	NA	TGCGCCAGCAGCTTGGGGGACAGGGCCATTGGTATTGAAGCTTTCTTT	CASSLGDRAIGIEAFF
TRBV10-3	NA	TRBJ1-2	NA	TGTGCCATCAGTGACGGCTATGGCTACACCTTC	CAISDGYGYTF
TRBV27	NA	TRBJ2-2	NA	TGTGCCAGCAGCGTTGTCCCCGGGGAGCTGTTTTTT	CASSVVPGELFF
TRBV18	TRBD1	TRBJ1-5	NA	TGTGCCAGCTCATTTCAGGGGGCGGCCCAGCATTTT	CASSFQGAAQHF
TRBV6-5	NA	TRBJ1-4	once	TGTGCCAGCAGGCGGGACTCCGGAGGGAATGAAAAACTGTTTTTT	CASRRDSGGNEKLFF
TRBV29-1	TRBD1	TRBJ2-3	few	TGCAGCGTAAAACAGGGGGCAGATACGCAGTATTTT	CSVKQGADTQYF
TRBV28	TRBD1	TRBJ1-1	NA	TGTGCCAGCAGTATACCGGGACAGGGCTGGAACACTGAAGCTTTCTTT	CASSIPGQGWNTEAFF
TRBV10-2	TRBD1	TRBJ1-1	NA	TGCGCCAGCAGTGTTGCCGGGACAGGTCGCACTGAAGCTTTCTTT	CASSVAGTGRTEAFF
TRBV7-3	TRBD1	TRBJ1-1	NA	TGTGCCAGCAGCTTAATGCTTGGACAGGGTGAAGCTTTCTTT	CASSLMLGQGEAFF
TRBV19	TRBD1	TRBJ1-5	NA	TGTGCCAGTAGTACAGGGGGACCTCAGCCCCAGCATTTT	CASSTGGPQPQHF
TRBV2	NA	TRBJ2-7	NA	TGTGCCAGCTCTGGGGCCTCCTACGAGCAGTACTTC	CASSGASYEQYF
TRBV5-1	TRBD1	TRBJ1-1	NA	TGCGCCAGCAGCTCGGGACAGGGGACAGTGAACACTGAAGCTTTCTTT	CASSSGQGTVNTEAFF
TRBV6-5	NA	TRBJ1-4	few	TGTGCCAGCAGTTACGACACTGAAAAACTGTTTTTT	CASSYDTEKLFF
TRBV5-1	NA	TRBJ1-1	once	TGCGCCAGCAGCTTGGCCACTAGGGTCGGGAACACTGAAGCTTTCTTT	CASSLATRVGNTEAFF
TRBV5-4	NA	TRBJ1-2	NA	TGTGCCAGCAGTAATCTTGGGGGGGCGCATGGCTACACCTTC	CASSNLGGAHGYTF